One and the same sample provided the 13 T cell receptor beta chains below, sequenced in a study of blood T cells in healthy people across ages. A second about 7 to 11 cycle PCR used barcoded and J-beta primers. One entry per CDR3 protein results from TCRdb running MiXCR on the 5' RACE reads. This table has about 580,000 distinct CDR3 sequences, around 48% appearing once. The specimen sequenced was blood. These receptors were collected from a man older than 75 in good health.

Remarks on this clonotype: Relative to the germline gene, one junction end is altered; a read error may explain this. This sequence joins TRBV3-1 and TRBJ1-4, with 8 bases aligning to TRBD1. Germline assignment: CDR1 LGHDT and CDR2 YNNKEL (reference sequence). The CDR3 has 16 amino acids. The CDR3 DNA sequence: TGCGCCAGCAGCGCAGTCTCCGGGACAGGAAATGAAAAACTGTTTTTT. Protein: CASSAVSGTGNEKLFF. The full variable domain, rest sourced from reference TRBV3-1 and TRBJ1-4, is DTAVSQTPKYLVTQMGNDKSIKCEQNLGHDTMYWYKQDSKKFLKIMFSYNNKELIINETVPNRFSPKSPDKAHLNLHINSLELGDSAVYFCASSAVSGTGNEKLFFGSGTQLSVL.

This chain uses TRBV12-3 or TRBV12-4 with TRBJ2-5, with D perhaps being TRBD1 or TRBD2 (5 bases each). V gave up 2 bases and J gave up 5 bases, with 15 bases separating them. The CDR3 has 15 amino acids. The CDR3 reads CASSLIRGVSETQYF. The CDR3 DNA follows: TGTGCCAGCAGTTTAATTAGGGGAGTAAGCGAGACCCAGTACTTC.

This clonotype was counted only a few times. The chain links TRBV3-1 to TRBJ2-7, with 10 bases lining up with TRBD2. The V and J ends lost 1 base and 3 bases, in that order; junction bases with no gene match: 6. Germline values: CDR1 LGHDT, CDR2 YNNKEL (reference sequence). The CDR3 contains 16 residues. The CDR3, as DNA: TGTGCCAGCAGCCAAGGAGCGTCTAGCGGGGGCTACGAGCAGTACTTC. Translation gives CASSQGASSGGYEQYF.

The chain employs TRBV11-2 and TRBJ2-5, with D possibly being TRBD1 (5 bases). Trimming cost V 5 bases and J 2 bases, with 15 bases left between them. This CDR3 comprises 15 residues. CDR1 and CDR2 from the germline V gene are SGHAT and FQNNGV. The DNA for the CDR3 is TGTGCCAGCAGCCAGAGGATGGGGCCTCAAGAGACCCAGTACTTC. Protein: CASSQRMGPQETQYF. Together with reference TRBV11-2 and TRBJ2-5, the CDR3 gives the full variable domain: EAGVAQSPRYKIIEKRQSVAFWCNPISGHATLYWYQQILGQGPKLLIQFQNNGVVDDSQLPKDRFSAERLKGVDSTLKIQPAKLEDSAVYLCASSQRMGPQETQYFGPGTRLLVL.

This chain uses TRBV6-5 with TRBJ2-7, with 10 bases that match TRBD1. Germline V CDR1 and CDR2: MNHEY, SVGAGI. The V and J ends lost 10 bases and 2 bases, in that order; junction bases with no gene match: 5. The CDR3 is 13 residues long. The CDR3 loop reads CATQTGGPYEQYF. The CDR3 DNA reads as TGTGCCACCCAGACAGGGGGCCCCTACGAGCAGTACTTC.

This clonotype was recorded a few times. The chain couples TRBV28 to TRBJ1-2; D perhaps matches TRBD1 (6 bases). Germline CDR1 is MDHEN and CDR2 is SYDVKM. Trimming took off 7 bases at V and 5 bases at J, with 17 bases between the two ends. This CDR3 comprises 14 residues. This chain's CDR3 is CASTLDQGSYGYTF. In DNA form, the CDR3 reads TGTGCCAGCACTCTCGATCAGGGGTCGTATGGCTACACCTTC.

The chain joins TRBV7-8 to TRBJ2-1; D call uncertain. This CDR3 is 15 amino acids long. Germline CDR1 reads SGHVS; CDR2 reads FQNEAQ. V lost 2 bases to trimming and J lost 10 bases, with 18 bases between them. The CDR3 sequence is CASSLSPNFGTEQFF. The CDR3 bases are TGTGCCAGCAGCTTAAGTCCTAACTTCGGCACGGAGCAGTTCTTC.

This clonotype was recorded once. V is TRBV9 and J is TRBJ2-1, with TRBD2 identical over 7 bases. Trimming took 4 bases from V and 6 from J; bases not matched to a gene: 7. This CDR3 is built from 14 residues. Per germline, CDR1 SGDLS and CDR2 YYNGEE. The CDR3 sequence is CASSPGTTVNEQFF. The CDR3 DNA follows: TGTGCCAGCAGCCCCGGGACTACGGTCAATGAGCAGTTCTTC.

This clonotype appeared a few times. The chain uses TRBV20-1 and TRBJ2-7; D ambiguous. This CDR3 has 11 residues. Trimming stripped 2 bases from V and 7 bases from J, with 9 bases between. The germline V gene encodes CDR1 DFQATT and CDR2 SNEGSKA (reference sequence). CDR3 region: CSARRAEEQYF. For the CDR3, the DNA is TGCAGTGCTAGAAGGGCGGAAGAGCAGTACTTC.

The J gene is TRBJ1-4, the V gene TRBV7-9, with D maybe TRBD1 (5 bases). In germline, CDR1 is SEHNR, CDR2 FQNEAQ (reference sequence). The CDR3 length is 14 residues. V lost 7 bases and J lost 8, with 17 bases in between. DNA of the CDR3: TGTGCCAGCATACCATGGGGGAAAGGAGAAAAACTGTTTTTT. Protein product: CASIPWGKGEKLFF.

The chain is built from TRBV20-1 and TRBJ1-1; D may be TRBD1 (6 bases). CDR1 is DFQATT, CDR2 SNEGSKA, per germline (reference sequence). V lost 4 bases, J lost 7 bases, and 10 bases lay in between. The CDR3 has 11 amino acids. The CDR3 protein is CSATQGGEAFF. CDR3 DNA: TGCAGTGCTACACAGGGCGGTGAAGCTTTCTTT.

The chain has TRBV28 and TRBJ2-1; D not resolved. The V end lost 5 bases, the J end lost 7 bases, and 15 bases lay between the germline ends. Germline CDR1 is MDHEN and CDR2 is SYDVKM. This CDR3 spans 14 amino acids. The CDR3 sequence is CASSLTAPLNEQFF. DNA of the CDR3: TGTGCCAGCAGTCTAACAGCACCGCTGAATGAGCAGTTCTTC.

This chain joins TRBV6-5 and TRBJ2-1; 9 nucleotides align to TRBD1. Germline values: CDR1 MNHEY, CDR2 SVGAGI. J gave up 2 bases and V 11 bases, and 7 bases lay outside the gene matches. The CDR3 sequence is 14 residues long. The CDR3 reads CACTGQGTYNEQFF. For the CDR3, the DNA is TGTGCCTGCACAGGACAGGGGACCTACAATGAGCAGTTCTTC.